A single sample gave rise to the 2 T cell receptor beta chains below, sequenced in a study of T cell responses to AZD1222 COVID-19 vaccine. This table comes from immunoSEQ multiplex PCR, and its TCRdb copy is limited to in-frame clones, with some not included. This sample has 73,000 or so clones, with more than 70% found just once. This specimen consisted of peripheral blood, obtained on day 0 of AZD1222 vaccination. All receptors come from an adult in good health.

V and J are TRBV30 and TRBJ2-7; TRBD2 might be the D (5 bases). V lost 5 bases, J lost 0 bases, and 8 bases lay in between. CDR3 length: 12 residues. CDR1 and CDR2 (germline): GTSNPN, SVGIG (reference sequence). This CDR3 reads CAWGESSYEQYF. The DNA for the CDR3 is TGTGCCTGGGGGGAGAGCTCCTACGAGCAGTACTTC.

This chain connects TRBV3-1 (or the pseudogene TRBV3-2) to TRBJ1-2, with 9 positions matching TRBD1. Germline-derived CDR1 and CDR2 are LGHDT and YNNKEL (reference sequence). CDR3 length equals 14 residues. The trim removed 5 bases at V and 4 bases at J, leaving 5 bases unmatched. The CDR3: CASSTTTGGYGYTF. The DNA of the CDR3 is TGTGCCAGCAGCACGACGACAGGGGGCTATGGCTACACCTTC.